The 17 T cell receptor beta chains below all came from one sample that was sequenced in a study of graft-versus-host responses after intestinal transplantation. No antigen has been identified for these receptors. Assay: immunoSEQ multiplex PCR; the TCRdb copy retains only in-frame clones and omits some. The sample yields about 97,000 clones, 91% seen once. Sample: unstimulated CD4+ T cells sorted from spleen or lymph node cells, taken before transplant. These receptors were taken from a human donor who was the organ donor for an intestinal transplant.

V usage is TRBV5-1 and J usage is TRBJ2-7; D is uncertain. In germline, CDR1 is SGHRS, CDR2 YFSETQ. The germline V and J ends were trimmed by 0 bases and 7 bases, with 5 bases remaining between them. The CDR3 loop spans 11 amino acids. CDR3 nucleotide sequence: TGCGCCAGCAGCTTGGACGCGGAGCAGTACTTC. Protein: CASSLDAEQYF.

The chain has TRBV7-9 and TRBJ2-7; 7 nucleotides agree with TRBD1. CDR1 is SEHNR, CDR2 FQNEAQ, per germline (reference sequence). CDR3 length: 17 amino acids. Trimming took 2 bases from V and 0 from J; bases not matched to a gene: 10. CDR3 in amino acids: CASSLIWDSLSSYEQYF. Here the CDR3 DNA reads TGTGCCAGCAGCTTAATTTGGGACAGCTTGAGCTCCTACGAGCAGTACTTC. The full variable domain, rest sourced from reference TRBV7-9 and TRBJ2-7, is DTGVSQNPRHKITKRGQNVTFRCDPISEHNRLYWYRQTLGQGPEFLTYFQNEAQLEKSRLLSDRFSAERPKGSFSTLEIQRTEQGDSAMYLCASSLIWDSLSSYEQYFGPGTRLTVT.

This clone was detected only once. V is TRBV7-3 and J is TRBJ1-2; 9 bases align to TRBD1. The CDR3 length is 15 residues. CDR1 SGHTA and CDR2 FQGTGA come from the germline V gene. J gave up 4 bases and V 0 bases, and 3 bases lay outside the gene matches. CDR3 DNA sequence: TGTGCCAGCAGCTTAACCCCGGGACAGGGCTATGGCTACACCTTC. This encodes CASSLTPGQGYGYTF. Full variable domain (remainder filled in from reference TRBV7-3 and TRBJ1-2): GAGVSQTPSNKVTEKGKYVELRCDPISGHTALYWYRQSLGQGPEFLIYFQGTGAADDSGLPNDRFFAVRPEGSVSTLKIQRTERGDSAVYLCASSLTPGQGYGYTFGSGTRLTVV.

The V and J genes are TRBV7-3 and TRBJ1-2, with 10 bases that match TRBD1. Germline-derived CDR1 and CDR2 are SGHTA and FQGTGA. The CDR3 contains 13 residues. V was clipped by 6 bases and J by 6 bases; unmatched bases: 4. The CDR3, as DNA: TGTGCCAGCAGTTTAGGGACAGGGGATGGCTACACCTTC. Translation: CASSLGTGDGYTF.

This rearrangement joins TRBV5-6 to TRBJ2-1; 14 bases match TRBD2. Germline CDR1 and CDR2: SGHDT and YYEEEE. Losses at the gene ends were 5 bases for V and 15 bases for J; bases not matched to a gene: 10. This CDR3 has 14 amino acids. This chain's CDR3 is CASRRTGTSGGRFF. CDR3 sequence (DNA): TGTGCCAGCAGGCGAACCGGGACTAGCGGGGGCCGGTTCTTC.

The gene calls are TRBV4-3 and TRBJ1-6; D unresolved. The CDR3 contains 16 residues. Trimming removed 1 base at V and 6 bases at J, with 13 bases between. Per germline, CDR1 LGHNA and CDR2 YSLEER. CDR3 coding DNA: TGCGCCAGCAGCCAAGGACTAGGTAGCGGTAATTCACCCCTCCACTTT. It specifies CASSQGLGSGNSPLHF.

The chain's CDR3 is CASSEIPGGKLFF. The DNA of the CDR3 is TGTGCCAGCAGTGAAATACCCGGGGGAAAACTGTTTTTT. J is TRBJ1-4 and V is TRBV6-4, with D possibly matching TRBD1 (5 bases). Germline CDR1 and CDR2: MRHNA and SNTAGT. The CDR3 length is 13 residues. V lost 3 bases and J lost 10, with 12 bases in between.

This chain links TRBV14 with TRBJ2-2; D ambiguous. The CDR3 runs to 16 residues. CDR1 SGHDN and CDR2 FVKESK come from the germline V gene. Between the trimmed V and J ends, which lost 1 base and 5 bases, there was a span of 14 bases. In DNA, the CDR3 is TGTGCCAGCAGCCAAGCAGCAGGTAGTTCTACCGGGGAGCTGTTTTTT. This encodes CASSQAAGSSTGELFF.

This sequence joins TRBV15 and TRBJ2-7, with 10 bases matching TRBD2. The CDR3 loop spans 17 amino acids. J was trimmed by 6 bases and V by 0 bases; bases with no gene match: 11. Germline lookup yields CDR1 LNHNV and CDR2 YYDKDF (reference sequence). DNA for the CDR3: TGTGCCACCAGCAGAGAACTAGCGGGGAGTCGGTTGGGCGAGCAGTACTTC. It encodes CATSRELAGSRLGEQYF.

The chain joins TRBV19 to TRBJ2-2; D is possibly TRBD2 (5 bases). V was cut by 7 bases and J by 4 bases, with 16 bases left in between. Germline V gene data show CDR1 as LNHDA and CDR2 as SQIVND (reference sequence). CDR3 size: 15 residues. CDR3 in amino acids: CASNPRPAGTGELFF. The CDR3 DNA follows: TGTGCCAGTAATCCACGACCGGCGGGCACCGGGGAGCTGTTTTTT.

The V gene is TRBV6-5, the J gene TRBJ1-2, with 10 nucleotides matching TRBD1. The germline CDR1 and CDR2 sequences are MNHEY and SVGAGI. Germline trimming cut 6 bases from V and 7 bases from J; bases unmatched to any gene: 8. The CDR3 has 14 residues. CDR3 sequence: CASRRQGASGGYTF. The CDR3 DNA is TGTGCCAGCAGGAGACAGGGGGCAAGCGGTGGCTACACCTTC.

This chain links TRBV11-2 with TRBJ2-3; 7 nucleotides line up with TRBD2. The CDR3 spans 18 residues. The V gene end was trimmed by 2 bases and the J gene end by 2 bases; junction bases not matched to a gene: 13. Per the germline V gene, CDR1 is SGHAT and CDR2 is FQNNGV. The CDR3 nucleotides are TGTGCCAGCAGCTTATTCGGGGGGTTATCTCCTGCCACAGATACGCAGTATTTT. This codes for CASSLFGGLSPATDTQYF.

This rearrangement joins TRBV28 to TRBJ2-5; D is uncertain. CDR3 length: 17 residues. V lost 3 bases to trimming and J lost 2 bases, with 19 bases between them. Germline CDR1 reads MDHEN; CDR2 reads SYDVKM. CDR3 DNA sequence: TGTGCCAGCAGTTTGTCTCTTATGGCAGGCGCACAAGAGACCCAGTACTTC. Its protein product is CASSLSLMAGAQETQYF.

This clone was counted a few times. The chain carries TRBV19 and TRBJ1-1, with 9 bases identical to TRBD1. After removal of 1 base from V and 10 bases from J, the junction contained 4 bases not matched to a gene. The germline V gene encodes CDR1 LNHDA and CDR2 SQIVND (reference sequence). There are 13 residues in the CDR3. This chain's CDR3 is CASSIADRGGAFF. In nucleotides, the CDR3 is TGTGCCAGTAGTATAGCAGACAGGGGGGGAGCTTTCTTT. Supplemented by reference TRBV19 and TRBJ1-1, the full variable domain reads DGGITQSPKYLFRKEGQNVTLSCEQNLNHDAMYWYRQDPGQGLRLIYYSQIVNDFQKGDIAEGYSVSREKKESFPLTVTSAQKNPTAFYLCASSIADRGGAFFGQGTRLTVV.

The chain combines TRBV2 with TRBJ2-7; 9 bases align to TRBD2. CDR1 is SNHLY and CDR2 is FYNNEI in the germline V gene. V was pared by 10 bases and J by 5 bases, with 9 bases of the junction left unmatched. This CDR3 spans 13 amino acids. The DNA of the CDR3 is TGTGCCACCGGCGGGACTAGCCCCCACGAGCAGTACTTC. Encoded protein: CATGGTSPHEQYF.

V is TRBV4-3 and J is TRBJ1-2; 8 bases align to TRBD1. The germline V gene has CDR1 LGHNA and CDR2 YSLEER. The trim removed 1 base at V and 8 bases at J, leaving 6 bases unmatched. The CDR3 consists of 14 residues. The CDR3 reads CASSQGTGIRGYTF. Here the CDR3 DNA reads TGCGCCAGCAGCCAAGGGACAGGGATCCGGGGCTACACCTTC.

V is TRBV6-5 and J is TRBJ2-1; possible D gene TRBD2, 5 bases. There are 16 residues in the CDR3. Germline assignment: CDR1 MNHEY and CDR2 SVGAGI. Trimming shortened V by 0 bases and J by 2 bases, and 11 bases separated the two germline ends. The CDR3 protein is CASSYSESGAYNEQFF. CDR3 DNA: TGTGCCAGCAGTTACTCGGAGTCCGGGGCCTACAATGAGCAGTTCTTC.